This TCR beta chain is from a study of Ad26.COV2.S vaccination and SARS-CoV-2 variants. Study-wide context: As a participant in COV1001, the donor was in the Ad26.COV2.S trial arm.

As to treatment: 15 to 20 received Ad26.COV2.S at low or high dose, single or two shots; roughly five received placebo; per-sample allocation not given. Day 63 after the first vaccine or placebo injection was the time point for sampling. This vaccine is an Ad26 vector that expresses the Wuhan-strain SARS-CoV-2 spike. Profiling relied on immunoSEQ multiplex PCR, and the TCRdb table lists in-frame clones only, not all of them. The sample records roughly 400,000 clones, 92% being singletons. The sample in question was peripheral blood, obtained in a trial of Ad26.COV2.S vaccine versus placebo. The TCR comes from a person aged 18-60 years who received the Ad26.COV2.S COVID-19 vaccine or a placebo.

The CDR3 bases are TGTGCCAGCAGTTGGACACCTAACACTGAAGCTTTCTTT. It yields the protein CASSWTPNTEAFF. The chain carries TRBV6-6 and TRBJ1-1; TRBD1 might be the D (5 bases). CDR3 length equals 13 residues. Trimming stripped 4 bases from V and 2 bases from J, with 8 bases between. Per germline, CDR1 MNHNY and CDR2 SVGAGI (reference sequence).